This TCR beta chain derives from a study of cytomegalovirus exposure and HLA in healthy donors. General observations from the study: The study found most TCR sequences rare, yet found some public TCRs in many donors. At a 0.05 false discovery rate, a later analysis found approximately 15,000 TCR beta sequences to be associated with HLA alleles. Accurate prediction of HLA-A and HLA-B alleles (for most subjects) was reportedly achieved from TCR beta sequences. Among the most significant clusters, several appeared linked to common viral pathogens in a later analysis.

As concerns this clone: Its specificity is not known.

V lost 2 bases, J lost 7 bases, and 9 bases lay in between. The V gene's germline CDR1 is MRHNA and CDR2 SNTAGT. CDR3 length: 13 residues. 60 Vbeta and 13 Jbeta primers were used in PCR. Here immunoSEQ multiplex PCR was the method, and the copy in TCRdb shows in-frame clones only, minus some. The sample has 70,000 to 90,000 clones, more than 70% seen once; the top ten hold roughly 2.2%. V usage is TRBV6-4 and J usage is TRBJ1-5; D is undetermined. The receptor was isolated from a man aged 35-49 years in good health and CMV-seronegative. The sequencing input was PBMCs. The CDR3 spells CASSDQVGQPQHF. The CDR3 DNA is TGTGCCAGCAGTGACCAGGTTGGGCAGCCCCAGCATTTT.